The rows below give T cell receptor beta chains drawn from one sample of a study of CD8 T cells in Susac syndrome. TCRdb reprocessed the immunoSEQ multiplex PCR reads via MiXCR and lists one record per CDR3 protein. The table includes 240,000 or so distinct CDR3 sequences, about 95% detected once. Input material: CD4+ T cells from PBMCs. The source is a human donor with Susac syndrome. Each CDR3 is given with its conserved first and last residue. A D gene is named only where the DNA matches it firmly. Size tells how often a clone was seen (once, few, many) or the class of an expanded clone, and some rows leave it out.

CDR3 DNA	CDR3 protein	V gene	J gene	D gene	CDR3 length	clone size
TGTGCCAGCAGCGTACAAACAGAATCCTACGAGCAGTACTTC	CASSVQTESYEQYF	TRBV9	TRBJ2-7	NA	14	NA
TGTGCCATCTCGGGTCGGCAGGGGCTGTCCTACGAGCAGTACTTC	CAISGRQGLSYEQYF	TRBV2	TRBJ2-7	NA	15	NA
TGCAGTGCCGGGGGGACTTTACGCTCCTACAATGAGCAGTTCTTC	CSAGGTLRSYNEQFF	TRBV20-1	TRBJ2-1	TRBD2	15	NA
TGTGCCAGCAGTTCCGGGACTAGCGGGAGGAATGAGCAGTTCTTC	CASSSGTSGRNEQFF	TRBV28	TRBJ2-1	TRBD2	15	NA
TGTGCCAGCAGCCCCACGTGGGGGGAGACCCAGTACTTC	CASSPTWGETQYF	TRBV12-3/TRBV12-4	TRBJ2-5	NA	13	NA
TGTGCCAGCAGAGACGGGACAGGGGGCTCTGGGGCCAACGTCCTGACTTTC	CASRDGTGGSGANVLTF	TRBV2	TRBJ2-6	TRBD1	17	once
TGTGCCAGCTCACCCGGACAGCCCCCCTACGAGCAGTACTTC	CASSPGQPPYEQYF	TRBV18	TRBJ2-7	NA	14	few
TGCAGCGTTGAAGCAGGCAATGAAGCTTTCTTT	CSVEAGNEAFF	TRBV29-1	TRBJ1-1	NA	11	NA
TGTGCCAGCAGCCGGGGGGACTGGTCCTACGAGCAGTACTTC	CASSRGDWSYEQYF	TRBV4-2	TRBJ2-7	NA	14	NA
TGTGCCAGCAGCTCCGGTCTTGGGGCGACGGGCACTGAAGCTTTCTTT	CASSSGLGATGTEAFF	TRBV7-9	TRBJ1-1	NA	16	NA
TGCGCCAGCAGCCATCCGGGACAGGGGGGCTACAATGAGCAGTTCTTC	CASSHPGQGGYNEQFF	TRBV4-1	TRBJ2-1	TRBD1	16	NA